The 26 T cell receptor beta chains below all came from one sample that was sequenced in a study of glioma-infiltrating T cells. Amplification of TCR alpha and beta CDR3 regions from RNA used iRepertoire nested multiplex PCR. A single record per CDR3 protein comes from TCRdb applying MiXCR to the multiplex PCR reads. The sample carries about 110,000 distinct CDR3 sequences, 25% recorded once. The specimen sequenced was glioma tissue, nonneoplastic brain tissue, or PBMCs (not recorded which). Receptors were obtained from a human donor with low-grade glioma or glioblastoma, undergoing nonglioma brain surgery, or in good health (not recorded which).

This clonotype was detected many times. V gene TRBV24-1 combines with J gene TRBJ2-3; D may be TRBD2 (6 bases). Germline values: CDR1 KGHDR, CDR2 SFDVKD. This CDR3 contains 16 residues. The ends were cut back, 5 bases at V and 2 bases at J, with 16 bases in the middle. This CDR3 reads CATSAGGRQNTDTQYF. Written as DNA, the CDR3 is TGTGCCACCAGTGCCGGAGGGAGGCAGAACACAGATACGCAGTATTTT.

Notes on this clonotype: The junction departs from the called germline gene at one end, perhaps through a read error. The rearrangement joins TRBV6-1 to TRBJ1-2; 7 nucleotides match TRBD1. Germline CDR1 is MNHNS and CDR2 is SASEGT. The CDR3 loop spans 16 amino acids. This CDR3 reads CASSFGTARVDYGYAF. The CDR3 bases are TGTGCCAGCAGCTTCGGGACAGCCCGTGTAGACTATGGCTACGCCTTC.

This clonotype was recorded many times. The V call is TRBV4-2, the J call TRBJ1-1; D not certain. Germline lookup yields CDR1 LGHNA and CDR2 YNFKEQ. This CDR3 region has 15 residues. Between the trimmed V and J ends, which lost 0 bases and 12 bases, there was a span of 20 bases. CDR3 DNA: TGTGCCAGCAGCCAAGATCACATCGATTCACTGAAGACTTTCTTT. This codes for CASSQDHIDSLKTFF.

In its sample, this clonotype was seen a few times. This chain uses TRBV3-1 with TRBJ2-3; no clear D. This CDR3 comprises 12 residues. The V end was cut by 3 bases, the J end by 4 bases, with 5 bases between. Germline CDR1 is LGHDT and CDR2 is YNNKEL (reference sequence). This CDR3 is CASSQQADTQYF. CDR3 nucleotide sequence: TGTGCCAGCAGCCAGCAGGCAGATACGCAGTATTTT.

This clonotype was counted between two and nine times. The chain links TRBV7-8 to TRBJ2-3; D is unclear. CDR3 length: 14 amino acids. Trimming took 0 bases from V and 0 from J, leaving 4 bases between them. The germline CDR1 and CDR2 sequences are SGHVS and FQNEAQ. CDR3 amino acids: CASSLAVSTDTQYF. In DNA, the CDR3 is TGTGCCAGCAGCTTAGCAGTTAGCACAGATACGCAGTATTTT.

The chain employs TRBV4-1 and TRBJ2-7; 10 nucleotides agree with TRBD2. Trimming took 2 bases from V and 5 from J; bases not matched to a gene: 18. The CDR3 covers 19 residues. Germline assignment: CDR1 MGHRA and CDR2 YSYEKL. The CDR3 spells CASSQSLLAGEIRLDEQYF. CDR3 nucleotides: TGCGCCAGCAGCCAAAGTCTCCTAGCGGGGGAGATTAGGTTGGACGAGCAGTACTTC.

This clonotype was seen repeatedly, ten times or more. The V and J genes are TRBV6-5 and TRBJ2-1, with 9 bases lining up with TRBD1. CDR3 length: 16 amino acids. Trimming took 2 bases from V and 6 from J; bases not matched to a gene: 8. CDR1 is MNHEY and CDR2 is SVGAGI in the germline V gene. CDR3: CASSYGNTDRGNEQFF. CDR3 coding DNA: TGTGCCAGCAGTTACGGCAACACGGACAGGGGCAATGAGCAGTTCTTC.

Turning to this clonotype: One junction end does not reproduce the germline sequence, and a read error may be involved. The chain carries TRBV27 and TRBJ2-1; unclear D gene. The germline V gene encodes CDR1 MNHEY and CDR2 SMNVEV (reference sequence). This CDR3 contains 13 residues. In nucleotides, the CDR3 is TGTGCCAGCAGTTTACCAGTGTACAATGAGCAGTCCTTC. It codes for CASSLPVYNEQSF.

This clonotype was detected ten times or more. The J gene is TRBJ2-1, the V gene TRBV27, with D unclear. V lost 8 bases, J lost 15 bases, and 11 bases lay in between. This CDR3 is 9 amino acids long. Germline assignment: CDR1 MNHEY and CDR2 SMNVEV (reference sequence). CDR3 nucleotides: TGTGCCAGCGGTACTAAAGGGTTCTTC. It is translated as CASGTKGFF.

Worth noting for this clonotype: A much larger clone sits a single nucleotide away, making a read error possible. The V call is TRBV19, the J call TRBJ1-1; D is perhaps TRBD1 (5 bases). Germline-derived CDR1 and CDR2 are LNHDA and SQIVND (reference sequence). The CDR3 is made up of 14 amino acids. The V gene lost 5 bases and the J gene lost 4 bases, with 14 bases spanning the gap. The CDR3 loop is CASSWVRVTTEAFF. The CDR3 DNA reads TGTGCCAGTAGTTGGGTCAGGGTTACCACTGAAGCTTTCTTT. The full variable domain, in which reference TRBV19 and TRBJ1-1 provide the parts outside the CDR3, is DGGITQSPKYLFRKEGQNVTLSCEQNLNHDAMYWYRQDPGQGLRLIYYSQIVNDFQKGDIAEGYSVSREKKESFPLTVTSAQKNPTAFYLCASSWVRVTTEAFFGQGTRLTVV.

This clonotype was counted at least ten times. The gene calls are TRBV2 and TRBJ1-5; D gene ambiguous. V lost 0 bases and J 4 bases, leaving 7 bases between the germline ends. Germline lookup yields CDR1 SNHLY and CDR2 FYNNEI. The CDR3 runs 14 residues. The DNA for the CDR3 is TGTGCCAGCAGTGAAGCGGGAGGGAATCAGCCCCAGCATTTT. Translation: CASSEAGGNQPQHF.

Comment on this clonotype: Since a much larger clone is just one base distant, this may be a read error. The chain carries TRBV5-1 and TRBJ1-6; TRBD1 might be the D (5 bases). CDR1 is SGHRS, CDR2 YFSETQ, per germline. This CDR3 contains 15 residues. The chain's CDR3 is CASSSDTSYNSHLHF. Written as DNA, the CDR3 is TGCGCCAGCAGCTCGGACACCTCCTATAATTCACACCTCCACTTT.

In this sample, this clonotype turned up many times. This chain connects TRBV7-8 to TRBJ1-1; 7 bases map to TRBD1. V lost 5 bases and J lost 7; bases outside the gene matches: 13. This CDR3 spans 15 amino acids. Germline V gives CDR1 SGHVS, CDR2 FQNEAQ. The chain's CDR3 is CASSLVGPGTDEAFF. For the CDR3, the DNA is TGTGCCAGCAGCCTCGTTGGACCCGGGACAGATGAAGCTTTCTTT.

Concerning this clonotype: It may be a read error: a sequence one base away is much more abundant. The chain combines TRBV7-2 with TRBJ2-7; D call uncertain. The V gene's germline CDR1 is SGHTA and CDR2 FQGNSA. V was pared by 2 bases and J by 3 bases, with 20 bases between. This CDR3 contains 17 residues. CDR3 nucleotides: TGTGCCAGCAGCTTAAAGTCCACACTCATGAGCTTCTACGAGCAGTACTTC. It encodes CASSLKSTLMSFYEQYF.

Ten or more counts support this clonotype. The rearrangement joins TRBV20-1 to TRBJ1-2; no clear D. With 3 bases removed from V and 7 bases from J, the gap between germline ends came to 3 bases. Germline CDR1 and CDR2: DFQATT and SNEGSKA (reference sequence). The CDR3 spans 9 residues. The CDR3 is CSASFGYTF. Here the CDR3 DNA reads TGCAGTGCTAGTTTTGGCTACACCTTC.

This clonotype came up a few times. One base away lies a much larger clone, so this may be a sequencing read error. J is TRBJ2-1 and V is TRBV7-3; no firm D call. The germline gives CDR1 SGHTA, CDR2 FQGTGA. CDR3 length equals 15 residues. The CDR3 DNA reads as TGTGCCGGCAGCTTAATTGCTTCCCGCGGCAATGAGCAGTTCTTC. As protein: CAGSLIASRGNEQFF.

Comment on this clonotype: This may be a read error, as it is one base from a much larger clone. The CDR3 region is CASSDREANENLFF. In DNA, the CDR3 is TGTGCCAGCAGTGACCGGGAGGCTAATGAAAACCTGTTTTTT. This chain links TRBV2 with TRBJ1-4, with D uncertain. Germline V gives CDR1 SNHLY, CDR2 FYNNEI. The CDR3 consists of 14 residues.

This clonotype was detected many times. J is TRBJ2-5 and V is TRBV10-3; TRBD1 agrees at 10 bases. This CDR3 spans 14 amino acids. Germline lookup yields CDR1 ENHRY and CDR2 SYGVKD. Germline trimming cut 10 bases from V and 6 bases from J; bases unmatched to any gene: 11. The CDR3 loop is CATGPDRGDKTQYF. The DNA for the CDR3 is TGTGCCACCGGGCCGGACAGGGGGGACAAGACCCAGTACTTC.

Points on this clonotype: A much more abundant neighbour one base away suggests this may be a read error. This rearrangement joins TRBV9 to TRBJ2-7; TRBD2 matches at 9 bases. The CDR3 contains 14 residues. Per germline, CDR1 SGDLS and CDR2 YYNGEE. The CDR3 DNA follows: TGTGCCAGCAGGGTAGTAGCGGGAGTTAAAGAGCAGTACTTC. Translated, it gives CASRVVAGVKEQYF.

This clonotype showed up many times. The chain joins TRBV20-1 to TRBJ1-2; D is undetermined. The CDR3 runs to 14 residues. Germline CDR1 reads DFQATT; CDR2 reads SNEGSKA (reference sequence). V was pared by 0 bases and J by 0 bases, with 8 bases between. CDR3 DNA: TGCAGTGCTAGAGAGGGTAGCACTAACTATGGCTACACCTTC. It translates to CSAREGSTNYGYTF.

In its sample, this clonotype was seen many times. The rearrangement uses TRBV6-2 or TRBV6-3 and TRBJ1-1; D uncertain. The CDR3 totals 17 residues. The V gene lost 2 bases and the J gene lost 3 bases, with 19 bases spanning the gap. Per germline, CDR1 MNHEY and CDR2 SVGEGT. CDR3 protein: CASSYHRFLNYDTEAFF. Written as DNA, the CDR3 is TGTGCCAGCAGTTACCATCGGTTTCTGAATTATGACACTGAAGCTTTCTTT.

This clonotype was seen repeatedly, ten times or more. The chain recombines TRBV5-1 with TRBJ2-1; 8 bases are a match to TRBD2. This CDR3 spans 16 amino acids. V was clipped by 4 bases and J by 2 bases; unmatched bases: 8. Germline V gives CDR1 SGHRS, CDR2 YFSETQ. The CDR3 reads CASSTGTGGPYNEQFF. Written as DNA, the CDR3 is TGCGCCAGCAGCACGGGTACGGGAGGGCCCTACAATGAGCAGTTCTTC.

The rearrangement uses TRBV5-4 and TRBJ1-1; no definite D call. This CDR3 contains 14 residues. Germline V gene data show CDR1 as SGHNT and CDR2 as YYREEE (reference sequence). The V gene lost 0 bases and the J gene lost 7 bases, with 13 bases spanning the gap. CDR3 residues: CASSLDKGSGEAFF. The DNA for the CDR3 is TGTGCCAGCAGCTTGGATAAGGGATCGGGTGAAGCTTTCTTT.

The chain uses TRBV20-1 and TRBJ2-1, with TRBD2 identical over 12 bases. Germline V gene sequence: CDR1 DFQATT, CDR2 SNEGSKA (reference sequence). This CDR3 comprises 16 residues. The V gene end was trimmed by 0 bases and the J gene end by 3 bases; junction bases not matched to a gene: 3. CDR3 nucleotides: TGCAGTGCTAGAGATGGGGGACTAGCGGGCTACAATGAGCAGTTCTTC. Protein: CSARDGGLAGYNEQFF.

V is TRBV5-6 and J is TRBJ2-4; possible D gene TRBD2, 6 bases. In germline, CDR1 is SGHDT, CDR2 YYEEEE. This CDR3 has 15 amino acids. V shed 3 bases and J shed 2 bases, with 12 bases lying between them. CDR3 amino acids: CASSSFGGPKNIQYF. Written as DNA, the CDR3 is TGTGCCAGCAGCTCGTTCGGGGGACCCAAAAACATTCAGTACTTC. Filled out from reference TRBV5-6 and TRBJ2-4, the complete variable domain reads DAGVTQSPTHLIKTRGQQVTLRCSPKSGHDTVSWYQQALGQGPQFIFQYYEEEERQRGNFPDRFSGHQFPNYSSELNVNALLLGDSALYLCASSSFGGPKNIQYFGAGTRLSVL.

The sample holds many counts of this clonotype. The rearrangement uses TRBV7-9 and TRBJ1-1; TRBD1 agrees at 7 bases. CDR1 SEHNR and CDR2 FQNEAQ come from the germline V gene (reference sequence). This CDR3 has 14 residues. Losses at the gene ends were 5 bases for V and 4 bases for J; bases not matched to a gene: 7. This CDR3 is CASSPTGTGTEAFF. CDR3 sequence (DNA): TGTGCCAGCAGCCCGACAGGGACGGGCACTGAAGCTTTCTTT.